These T cell receptor beta chains were read from a single sample in a study of naive and memory T cell subsets. TCRdb re-derived calls from the UMI-ligation and nested PCR reads in MiXCR, one entry per CDR3 protein. The sample records some 80,000 distinct CDR3 sequences, roughly 9.3% being singletons. Sequences were obtained from naive CD8+ T cells from blood. These receptors were taken from a human donor in good health. The CDR3 runs from the conserved cysteine through the conserved F or W. D genes are given only for firm matches. Only some rows state a clone size, as once, few, many or a class for expanded clones.

d_gene	v_gene	j_gene	abundance	CDR3nt	CDR3aa
NA	TRBV27	TRBJ2-3	many	TGTGCCAGCGCATGGTCGAGCACAGATACGCAGTATTTT	CASAWSSTDTQYF
NA	TRBV2	TRBJ2-4	few	TGTGCCAGCAGGTCCATATCAGGGTTTGTAGCCAAAAACATTCAGTACTTC	CASRSISGFVAKNIQYF
TRBD1	TRBV5-4	TRBJ2-5	NA	TGTGCCAGCAGCCCCCTCGGACAGGGGGTACTGGAGACCCAGTACTTC	CASSPLGQGVLETQYF
TRBD1	TRBV5-4	TRBJ2-7	many	TGTGCCAGCAGCCTCGGACAGGGGGCGTCTTACGAGCAGTACTTC	CASSLGQGASYEQYF
NA	TRBV4-1	TRBJ2-5	NA	TGCGCCAGCAGCCAAGACAAGTGGCAAGACCAAGAGACCCAGTACTTC	CASSQDKWQDQETQYF
TRBD2	TRBV20-1	TRBJ2-3	NA	TGCAGTGCTAGAGATTTCGCTAGCGGGAGAGATACGCAGTATTTT	CSARDFASGRDTQYF
TRBD1	TRBV6-2/TRBV6-3	TRBJ1-2	NA	TGTGCCAGCAGTTCGCTCGGGACAGGACCAGTACCGAGTGGCTACACCTTC	CASSSLGTGPVPSGYTF
TRBD2	TRBV7-8	TRBJ2-5	NA	TGTGCCAGCAACCTAGCGGGAGGGGTGGAGACCCAGTACTTC	CASNLAGGVETQYF
NA	TRBV29-1	TRBJ2-2	many	TGCAGCGTTGATAGGGGGGATGGCACCGGGGAGCTGTTTTTT	CSVDRGDGTGELFF
NA	TRBV12-5	TRBJ2-1	once	TGTGCTAGGTCCTACAATGAGCAGTTCTTC	CARSYNEQFF
NA	TRBV6-6	TRBJ1-6	few	TGTGCCAGCAGCCGCGGGACATGGGATAATTCACCCCTCCACTTT	CASSRGTWDNSPLHF
NA	TRBV6-2/TRBV6-3	TRBJ2-7	many	TGTGCCAGCAGTTACTCGACGGCTGATCCCAGCGAGCAGTACTTC	CASSYSTADPSEQYF
TRBD1	TRBV29-1	TRBJ1-5	NA	TGCAGCGTACCCGGGACAGTGGTTCCCAGGTGGCCCCAGCATTTT	CSVPGTVVPRWPQHF
TRBD2	TRBV20-1	TRBJ2-5	many	TGCAGTGCCTCCCAAGGGACTAGCATCTTTGCCCAGTACTTC	CSASQGTSIFAQYF
TRBD2	TRBV7-2	TRBJ2-3	NA	TGTGCCAGCAGCTTAGAGTTAGCGGGACGCAGCACAGATACGCAGTATTTT	CASSLELAGRSTDTQYF
TRBD1	TRBV20-1	TRBJ1-1	NA	TGCAGTGCTAGGGGACAAGCCTTGGGACAGGGCCGGACTGAAGCTTTCTTT	CSARGQALGQGRTEAFF
NA	TRBV19	TRBJ2-3	NA	TGTGCCAGTGACTGGGGAGACAGAAGCACAGATACGCAGTATTTT	CASDWGDRSTDTQYF
TRBD1	TRBV12-5	TRBJ1-5	many	TGTGCTAGTCGGACAGGGGGCTTCAATCAGCCCCAGCATTTT	CASRTGGFNQPQHF
NA	TRBV4-1	TRBJ2-7	few	TGCGCCAGCAGCCAAGTCCAGGGTGAAGGGGCCTACGAGCAGTACTTC	CASSQVQGEGAYEQYF
NA	TRBV19	TRBJ2-3	many	TGTGCCAGTAGTAGCCGACCCGCAGATACGCAGTATTTT	CASSSRPADTQYF
TRBD2	TRBV7-6	TRBJ2-5	many	TGTGCCAGCAGCTCGTCATGGGGGAGGGAAGAGACCCAGTACTTC	CASSSSWGREETQYF
NA	TRBV4-1	TRBJ2-7	medium-sized	TGCGCCAGCAGCCAAGAACAGACAGTCTACGAGCAGTACTTC	CASSQEQTVYEQYF
TRBD2	TRBV7-3	TRBJ2-2	few	TGTGCCAGCAGCGCCCCGGGGGGGCACACCGGGGAGCTGTTTTTT	CASSAPGGHTGELFF
TRBD2	TRBV3-1	TRBJ2-3	few	TGTGCCAGCAGCCAGAGACTAGCGGGAGGGCCTTTAGATACGCAGTATTTT	CASSQRLAGGPLDTQYF
TRBD2	TRBV5-1	TRBJ2-7	many	TGCGCCAGCAGCTTGGGAGGGAGGGCCTCCTACGAGCAGTACTTC	CASSLGGRASYEQYF
TRBD2	TRBV15	TRBJ2-3	many	TGTGCCACTAAAGCAGAGATGGGACTAGCCACAGATACGCAGTATTTT	CATKAEMGLATDTQYF
TRBD1	TRBV29-1	TRBJ2-5	NA	TGCAGCGCCAACCCCGGACAGGGGGGGGAGACCCAGTACTTC	CSANPGQGGETQYF
TRBD2	TRBV10-1	TRBJ2-7	NA	TGCGCCAGCAGTGAGACTAGCGGGAGGTTCGACGAGGAGTACTTC	CASSETSGRFDEEYF
NA	TRBV7-9	TRBJ2-7	few	TGTGCCAGCAGCTTAGCGCTGGCCTACGAGCAGTACTTC	CASSLALAYEQYF
TRBD1	TRBV12-3/TRBV12-4	TRBJ2-3	many	TGTGCCAGCAGCCATCAGAATCCGGGACAGGGGCTTCATACGCAGTATTTT	CASSHQNPGQGLHTQYF
TRBD1	TRBV12-3/TRBV12-4	TRBJ2-7	few	TGTGCCAGCAGTTTAGGGGACAGGTATACCTACGAGCAGTACTTC	CASSLGDRYTYEQYF
TRBD1	TRBV25-1	TRBJ2-7	few	TGTGCCAGCAGTGAAGACACAGGGGGCCACGAGCAGTACTTC	CASSEDTGGHEQYF
NA	TRBV7-8	TRBJ2-2	NA	TGTGCCAGCTTTGACTCGGGGACCGGGGAGCTGTTTTTT	CASFDSGTGELFF
TRBD1	TRBV27	TRBJ2-3	NA	TGTGCCAGCACTCTTTCTGGACAGGGCACAGATACGCAGTATTTT	CASTLSGQGTDTQYF
NA	TRBV30	TRBJ1-2	NA	TGTGCCTGGATCCAGACTTCTAACTATGGCTACACCTTC	CAWIQTSNYGYTF
NA	TRBV9	TRBJ2-3	NA	TGTGCCAGCAGCGTAGAGGGCCAGGGGCCGGCCACAGATACGCAGTATTTT	CASSVEGQGPATDTQYF
NA	TRBV6-5	TRBJ2-6	few	TGTGCCAGCAGTTATGGGCAGGGGCCCTCTGGGGCCAACGTCCTGACTTTC	CASSYGQGPSGANVLTF
NA	TRBV20-1	TRBJ2-7	many	TGCAGTGCTAGAGATGAAAGCGGTGGGATTCTTGGCTACGAGCAGTACTTC	CSARDESGGILGYEQYF
TRBD2	TRBV4-2	TRBJ2-2	NA	TGTGCCAGCAGCCAACTTACACTAGCGGGAGGGCCTAGGAACACCGGGGAGCTGTTTTTT	CASSQLTLAGGPRNTGELFF
TRBD1	TRBV28	TRBJ1-5	many	TGTGCCAGCAGTTTCAACAGGGGGCTAGGGCAGCCCCAGCATTTT	CASSFNRGLGQPQHF
TRBD2	TRBV20-1	TRBJ2-7	NA	TGCAGTGCCCGCGGGGGGACTAGCGTGTCCTACGAGCAGTACTTC	CSARGGTSVSYEQYF
TRBD2	TRBV12-3/TRBV12-4	TRBJ2-1	NA	TGTGCCAGCATCCTTAGCGGGAATTCTTACAATGAGCAGTTCTTC	CASILSGNSYNEQFF
NA	TRBV7-2	TRBJ2-1	few	TGTGCCAGCAGCTTTTTCGGGAAAACCAATGAGCAGTTCTTC	CASSFFGKTNEQFF
TRBD2	TRBV28	TRBJ2-1	NA	TGTGCCAGCAGTTTATCCCACGGCGGGAGGGGGGTAGGTGAGCAGTTCTTC	CASSLSHGGRGVGEQFF
NA	TRBV3-1	TRBJ2-1	many	TGTGCCAGCAGCCCCGGTGTTAGCCGCTACAATGAGCAGTTCTTC	CASSPGVSRYNEQFF
NA	TRBV27	TRBJ2-7	NA	TGTGCCAGCAGTTTATCAGGGAAACACGAGCAGTACTTC	CASSLSGKHEQYF
NA	TRBV7-9	TRBJ2-5	NA	TGTGCCAGCAGCGTATTGGGGAAGACCCAGTACTTC	CASSVLGKTQYF
NA	TRBV7-2	TRBJ2-7	many	TGTGCCAGCAGCTTAGATTATGGTCTAACGCACTACGAGCAGTACTTC	CASSLDYGLTHYEQYF
TRBD2	TRBV4-3	TRBJ2-1	few	TGCGCCAGCAGCCTAACCCTCGGGACTACTTCCTACAATGAGCAGTTCTTC	CASSLTLGTTSYNEQFF
NA	TRBV20-1	TRBJ2-7	NA	TGCAGTGCAACAGAAGGCTCCGAGCAGTACTTC	CSATEGSEQYF
TRBD1	TRBV3-1	TRBJ2-3	few	TGTGCCAGCAGCCGAAAGAACGGACAGGGTTTCACAGATACGCAGTATTTT	CASSRKNGQGFTDTQYF
NA	TRBV7-6	TRBJ2-7	many	TGTGCCAGCAGCTTAGATCGTATTGGGGCAGGAATTGACGAGCAGTACTTC	CASSLDRIGAGIDEQYF
NA	TRBV13	TRBJ2-7	once	TGTGCCAGCAGCTTGACTAGACGGCGAGGCCACGAGCAGTACTTC	CASSLTRRRGHEQYF
NA	TRBV6-5	TRBJ2-3	many	TGTGCCAGCAGTTACTCGATGACCACAGATACGCAGTATTTT	CASSYSMTTDTQYF
NA	TRBV24-1	TRBJ2-2	NA	TGTACCACCAGTGACAATACCGGGACGGCGAACACCGGGGAGCTGTTTTTT	CTTSDNTGTANTGELFF
TRBD1	TRBV5-1	TRBJ2-4	many	TGCGCCAGCAGCTTGAACGCTTTGGACAGGCGAAACATTCAGTACTTC	CASSLNALDRRNIQYF
NA	TRBV13	TRBJ1-2	few	TGTGCCAGCAGCTTAGAGAGGGACAATGCGGAAGGCTACACCTTC	CASSLERDNAEGYTF
TRBD1	TRBV29-1	TRBJ2-1	many	TGCAGCGTTGATGACAGGGGGCGGGATGAGCAGTTCTTC	CSVDDRGRDEQFF
NA	TRBV5-4	TRBJ2-5	many	TGTGCCAGCAGCTTTAAACGGGAGAGGGGAGAGACCCAGTACTTC	CASSFKRERGETQYF